This TCR beta chain was identified in a study of post-analysis software for immune sequencing data. Findings of the study overall: Analysis by F measure revealed that same-batch samples clustered strongly together.

Concerning this clonotype itself: Its target is not known.

Unique molecular identifiers had been added to the TCR beta cDNA libraries. TCRdb used MiXCR to reprocess the PCR reads, holding one entry per CDR3 protein. The table includes hundreds of thousands of distinct CDR3 sequences, 30% to 45% detected once. The source material was blood. The receptor comes from a girl aged 5 to 17 with multiple sclerosis.

The CDR3: CASKGGRWGQPQHF. The CDR3 DNA reads as TGTGCCAGCAAAGGCGGAAGGTGGGGTCAGCCCCAGCATTTT. The gene calls are TRBV2 and TRBJ1-5, with D hard to call. CDR1 SNHLY and CDR2 FYNNEI come from the germline V gene. Between the trimmed V and J ends, which lost 7 bases and 6 bases, there was a span of 16 bases. The CDR3 has 14 amino acids.